Listed here are 3 T cell receptor beta chains from one sample, sequenced in a study of cytomegalovirus exposure and HLA in healthy donors. The PCR employed 60 Vbeta primers together with 13 Jbeta primers. The assay was immunoSEQ multiplex PCR, and TCRdb's table has in-frame clones only and misses some. Counted here are about 180,000 clones, roughly 84% occurring once; the ten biggest clones make up 0.95% to 1.5%. The sequenced material came from PBMCs. The receptor set was obtained from a boy under 10 years old in good health and CMV-seronegative.

The gene calls are TRBV14 and TRBJ2-5, with D maybe TRBD1 (5 bases). Gene TRBJ2-7 matches the end of the DNA better, so the J call may be wrong. The V gene's germline CDR1 is SGHDN and CDR2 FVKESK. The CDR3 is made up of 13 amino acids. The CDR3 DNA follows: TGTGCCAGCAGCCAAGTAGGGGCCGGCGAGCAGTACTTC. Translating gives CASSQVGAGEQYF.

The rearrangement links TRBV27 to TRBJ2-3; maybe TRBD2 (6 bases). The CDR3 totals 13 residues. CDR1 and CDR2 from the germline V gene are MNHEY and SMNVEV (reference sequence). Trimming removed 7 bases at V and 3 bases at J, with 11 bases between. As DNA, the CDR3 is TGTGCCAGCATGGTTGGGGGGACAGATACGCAGTATTTT. Translated, it gives CASMVGGTDTQYF.

The chain's CDR3 is CASSFRTGGAGYTF. The CDR3 DNA reads TGTGCCAGCAGCTTTAGAACAGGGGGCGCTGGCTACACCTTC. The chain uses TRBV7-9 and TRBJ1-2; 9 bases agree with TRBD1. The CDR3 runs 14 residues. The V gene's germline CDR1 is SEHNR and CDR2 FQNEAQ (reference sequence). The trim removed 3 bases at V and 7 bases at J, leaving 6 bases unmatched. Using reference TRBV7-9 and TRBJ1-2 for the parts outside the CDR3, the full variable domain is DTGVSQNPRHKITKRGQNVTFRCDPISEHNRLYWYRQTLGQGPEFLTYFQNEAQLEKSRLLSDRFSAERPKGSFSTLEIQRTEQGDSAMYLCASSFRTGGAGYTFGSGTRLTVV.